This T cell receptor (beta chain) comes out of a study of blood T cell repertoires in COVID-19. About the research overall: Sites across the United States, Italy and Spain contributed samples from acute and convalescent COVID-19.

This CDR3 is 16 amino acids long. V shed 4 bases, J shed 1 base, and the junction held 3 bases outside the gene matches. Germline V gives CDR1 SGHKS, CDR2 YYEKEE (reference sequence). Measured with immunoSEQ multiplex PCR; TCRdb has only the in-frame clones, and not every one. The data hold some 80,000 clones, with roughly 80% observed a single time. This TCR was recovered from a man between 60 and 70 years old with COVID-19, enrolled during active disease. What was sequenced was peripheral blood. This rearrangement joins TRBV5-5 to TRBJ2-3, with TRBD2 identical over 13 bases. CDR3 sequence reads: CASSLGLAGRTDTQYF. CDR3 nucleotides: TGTGCCAGCAGCCTGGGACTAGCGGGACGCACAGATACGCAGTATTTT.